This T cell receptor (beta chain) comes out of a study of blood T cell repertoires in COVID-19. Germline V gene sequence: CDR1 SGDLS, CDR2 YYNGEE. The CDR3 is made up of 12 amino acids. V was pared by 4 bases and J by 12 bases, with 17 bases between. Assay used: immunoSEQ multiplex PCR; TCRdb lists only in-frame clones, some missing. There are tens of thousands of clones in the sample; about nine tenths occur only once, and 3.6% lies in the top ten. The V and J genes are TRBV9 and TRBJ2-7; TRBD2 might be the D (6 bases). The TCR sequence derives from a man aged 40-50 years with COVID-19, enrolled during active disease. The sequencing input was peripheral blood. In DNA form, the CDR3 reads TGTGCCAGCAGCATATCCCTAGGAGGGTCGTACTTC. Amino acids: CASSISLGGSYF.